The present entry profiles one TCR beta chain with its context. The sample contains more than one DNA sequence encoding this CDR3. Naivety among CD8 cells was defined by CD45RO negativity and positive CCR7 selection, thereby excluding terminally differentiated effector memory CD45RA+ cells. TCRdb's table, derived via immunoSEQ multiplex PCR, lists solely in-frame clones and lacks some. The sample carries 1.5 million to 2.5 million clones, less than 95% recorded once. This specimen belongs to a study of shared clonotypes between healthy human individuals. V lost 2 bases to trimming and J lost 4 bases, with 11 bases between them. Germline V gives CDR1 SGDLS, CDR2 YYNGEE. There are 14 residues in the CDR3.

This sequence was found in a man in his late teens or twenties in good health. Specimen: naive CD8+ T cells sorted from blood. The chain links TRBV9 to TRBJ2-3; the D call may be TRBD1 or TRBD2 (6 bases each). The CDR3: CASSVGGSADTQYF. CDR3 sequence (DNA): TGTGCCAGCAGCGTGGGGGGCTCTGCAGATACGCAGTATTTT.